The clone carrying this TCR beta chain came up many times. As yet, its antigen is unknown. This record belongs to a study of T-cell reconstitution after alpha-beta-depleted transplantation in children. J lost 1 base, V lost 6 bases, and 16 bases had no gene match. The length of the CDR3 is 18 residues. The germline V gene encodes CDR1 MDHEN and CDR2 SYDVKM. Library preparation (for TCRbeta) was performed with unique molecular identifiers. A single record per CDR3 protein comes from TCRdb applying MiXCR to the PCR reads. Here the sample spans 450,000 to 600,000 distinct CDR3 sequences, 10% being singletons. Notes on the study in general: About two months after transplant, alpha-beta T cells reportedly came from several hundred expanded graft clones. At one year after transplant, newly produced T cells mostly accounted for T-cell counts and diversity.

V usage is TRBV28 and J usage is TRBJ2-7, with 9 positions matching TRBD2. The sequence came from a child under 10 years old with inherited bone marrow failure, due to receive a stem cell transplant. The source material was PBMCs, sampled before TCRalphabeta/CD19-depleted stem cell transplant. CDR3 sequence: CASRFPSGERFRSYEQYF. The CDR3, as DNA: TGTGCCAGCAGGTTCCCTAGCGGGGAGCGATTCCGGTCCTACGAGCAGTACTTC.